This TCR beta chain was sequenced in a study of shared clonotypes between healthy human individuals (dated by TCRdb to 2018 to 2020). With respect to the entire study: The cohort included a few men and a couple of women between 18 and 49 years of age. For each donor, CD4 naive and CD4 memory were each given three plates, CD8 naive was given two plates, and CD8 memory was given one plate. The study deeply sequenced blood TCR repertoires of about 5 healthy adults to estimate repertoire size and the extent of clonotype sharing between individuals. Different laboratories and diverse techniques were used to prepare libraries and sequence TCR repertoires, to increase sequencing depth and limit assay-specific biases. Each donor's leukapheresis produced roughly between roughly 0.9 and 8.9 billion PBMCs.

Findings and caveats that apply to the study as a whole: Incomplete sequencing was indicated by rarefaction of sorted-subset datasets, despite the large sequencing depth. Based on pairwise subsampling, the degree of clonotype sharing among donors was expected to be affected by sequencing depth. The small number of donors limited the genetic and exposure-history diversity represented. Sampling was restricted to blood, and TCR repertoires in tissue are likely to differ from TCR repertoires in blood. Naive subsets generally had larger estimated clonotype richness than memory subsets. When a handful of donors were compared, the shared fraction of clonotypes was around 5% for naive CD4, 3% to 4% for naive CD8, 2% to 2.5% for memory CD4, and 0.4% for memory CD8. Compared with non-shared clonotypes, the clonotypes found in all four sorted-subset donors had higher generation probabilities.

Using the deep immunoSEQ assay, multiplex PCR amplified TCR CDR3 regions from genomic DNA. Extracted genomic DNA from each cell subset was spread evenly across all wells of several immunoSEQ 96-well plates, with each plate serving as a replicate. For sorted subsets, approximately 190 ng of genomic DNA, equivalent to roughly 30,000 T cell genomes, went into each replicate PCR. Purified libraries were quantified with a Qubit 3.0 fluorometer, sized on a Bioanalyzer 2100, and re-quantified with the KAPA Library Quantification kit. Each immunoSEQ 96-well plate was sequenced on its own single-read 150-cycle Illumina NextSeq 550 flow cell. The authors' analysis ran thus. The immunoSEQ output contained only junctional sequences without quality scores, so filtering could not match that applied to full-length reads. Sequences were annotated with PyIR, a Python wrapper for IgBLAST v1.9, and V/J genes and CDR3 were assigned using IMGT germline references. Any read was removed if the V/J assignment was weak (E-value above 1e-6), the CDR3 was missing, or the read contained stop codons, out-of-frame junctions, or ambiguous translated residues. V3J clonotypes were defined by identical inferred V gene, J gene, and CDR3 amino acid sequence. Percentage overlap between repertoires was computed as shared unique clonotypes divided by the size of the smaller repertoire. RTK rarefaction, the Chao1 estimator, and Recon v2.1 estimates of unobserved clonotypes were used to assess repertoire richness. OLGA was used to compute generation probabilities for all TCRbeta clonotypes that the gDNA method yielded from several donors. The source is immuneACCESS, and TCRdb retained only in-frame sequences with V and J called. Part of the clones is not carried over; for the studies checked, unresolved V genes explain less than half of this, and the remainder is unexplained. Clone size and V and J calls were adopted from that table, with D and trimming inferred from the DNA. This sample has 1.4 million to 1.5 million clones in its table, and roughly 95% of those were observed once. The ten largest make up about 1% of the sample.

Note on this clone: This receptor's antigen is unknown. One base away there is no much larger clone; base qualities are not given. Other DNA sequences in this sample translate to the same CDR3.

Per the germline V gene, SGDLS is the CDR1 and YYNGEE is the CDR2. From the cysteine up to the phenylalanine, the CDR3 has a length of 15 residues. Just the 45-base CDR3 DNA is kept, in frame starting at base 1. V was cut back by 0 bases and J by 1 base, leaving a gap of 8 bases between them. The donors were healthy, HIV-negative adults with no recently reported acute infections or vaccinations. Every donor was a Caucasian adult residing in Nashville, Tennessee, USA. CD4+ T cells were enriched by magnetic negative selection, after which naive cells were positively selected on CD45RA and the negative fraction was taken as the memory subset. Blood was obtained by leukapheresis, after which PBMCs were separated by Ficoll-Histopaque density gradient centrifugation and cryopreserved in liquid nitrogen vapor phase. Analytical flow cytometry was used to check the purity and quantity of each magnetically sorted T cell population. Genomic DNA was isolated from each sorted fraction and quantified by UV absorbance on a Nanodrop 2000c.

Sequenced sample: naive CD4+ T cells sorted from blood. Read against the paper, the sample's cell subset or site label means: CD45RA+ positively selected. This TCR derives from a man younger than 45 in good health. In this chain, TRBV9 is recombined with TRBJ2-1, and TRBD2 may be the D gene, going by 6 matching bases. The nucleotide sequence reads TGTGCCAGCAGCGTAGAAGGGAGGTCCTACAATGAGCAGTTCTTC. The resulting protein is CASSVEGRSYNEQFF.